These 27 T cell receptor beta chains were sequenced from one sample in a study of blood T cell repertoires in COVID-19. TCRdb's copy holds only in-frame clones and misses some; the assay was immunoSEQ multiplex PCR. There are approximately 80,000 clones in the sample; 77% occur only once, and 9.5% to 10% lies in the top ten. Sequenced: peripheral blood. All receptors come from a human donor in a cohort sampled during active COVID-19.

The V and J genes are TRBV12-3 or TRBV12-4 and TRBJ1-3; the D is unclear. CDR3 size: 12 residues. V lost 3 bases to trimming and J lost 3 bases, with 3 bases between them. CDR3 amino acids: CASSFGGNTIYF. In DNA, the CDR3 is TGTGCCAGCAGTTTCGGTGGAAACACCATATATTTT.

The chain couples TRBV23-1 to TRBJ2-3; the match to TRBD2 covers 14 bases. TRBV23-1 belongs to the ORF category, with a function that is uncertain. The CDR3 consists of 18 residues. J gave up 4 bases and V 0 bases, and 6 bases lay outside the gene matches. For the CDR3, the DNA is TGCGCCAGCAGTCAATCACGACTAGCGGGGGGGCCCGCAGATACGCAGTATTTT. Protein sequence: CASSQSRLAGGPADTQYF.

The rearrangement joins TRBV6-2 or TRBV6-3 to TRBJ2-3; D gene unclear. V gave up 5 bases and J gave up 0 bases, with 15 bases separating them. Germline assignment: CDR1 MNHEY and CDR2 SVGEGT. CDR3 length equals 16 residues. The CDR3 loop is CASSLLRQSSTDTQYF. Written as DNA, the CDR3 is TGTGCCAGCAGTCTACTACGGCAATCTAGCACAGATACGCAGTATTTT.

V gene TRBV9 combines with J gene TRBJ2-7; 7 positions agree with TRBD2. Germline CDR1 SGDLS, CDR2 YYNGEE. Trimming at V came to 2 bases and at J to 3 bases, leaving 11 bases not matched to a gene. This CDR3 has 16 residues. The CDR3, as DNA: TGTGCCAGCAGCGTGGGGAGTGGGAGGGCCCACTACGAGCAGTACTTC. Encoded protein: CASSVGSGRAHYEQYF.

This sequence joins TRBV2 and TRBJ1-2, with 7 nucleotides matching TRBD1. The CDR3 has 14 amino acids. Trimming at V came to 6 bases and at J to 1 base, leaving 5 bases not matched to a gene. Germline V gene lookup returns CDR1 SNHLY and CDR2 FYNNEI. Here the CDR3 reads CASRGTVLNYGYTF. In DNA, the CDR3 is TGTGCCAGCAGGGGGACAGTCCTTAACTATGGCTACACCTTC.

This rearrangement joins TRBV10-3 to TRBJ2-7; a weak D match, TRBD2 (6 bases). Germline CDR1 reads ENHRY; CDR2 reads SYGVKD. CDR3 size: 12 residues. V lost 7 bases to trimming and J lost 7 bases, with 14 bases between them. CDR3 bases: TGTGCCATCATGGCACCTGCGGGGGAGCAGTACTTC. Its protein is CAIMAPAGEQYF.

The chain recombines TRBV5-1 with TRBJ2-5; TRBD2 agrees at 14 bases. V shed 0 bases and J 2 bases; nucleotides not matched to a gene: 6. Per the germline V gene, CDR1 is SGHRS and CDR2 is YFSETQ. The CDR3 is made up of 18 amino acids. The CDR3 DNA is TGCGCCAGCAGCTTGGCCGGGACTAGCGGGGGCGGTCAAGAGACCCAGTACTTC. Protein: CASSLAGTSGGGQETQYF.

The chain recombines TRBV29-1 with TRBJ2-3, with 9 positions matching TRBD1. V lost 6 bases, J lost 2 bases, and 6 bases stayed unmatched. The CDR3 loop spans 14 amino acids. Germline V CDR1 and CDR2: SQVTM, ANQGSEA. The CDR3: CSVVQGAPTDTQYF. The CDR3 coding sequence is TGCAGCGTCGTACAGGGGGCCCCCACAGATACGCAGTATTTT.

This rearrangement joins TRBV7-2 to TRBJ2-5; 8 positions agree with TRBD1. The germline gives CDR1 SGHTA, CDR2 FQGNSA. The CDR3 length is 14 residues. Germline trimming cut 4 bases from V and 4 bases from J; bases unmatched to any gene: 5. CDR3 protein: CASSSIQGGETQYF. In nucleotides, the CDR3 is TGTGCCAGCAGCTCGATACAGGGGGGAGAGACCCAGTACTTC.

The rearrangement uses TRBV7-3 and TRBJ1-2, with no clear D. V lost 4 bases and J 8 bases, leaving 11 bases between the germline ends. From germline, CDR1 is SGHTA and CDR2 FQGTGA. The CDR3 is 12 amino acids. This CDR3 is CASSSGGVGYTF. The CDR3 DNA follows: TGTGCCAGCAGCTCCGGAGGAGTAGGCTACACCTTC.

V gene TRBV6-5 combines with J gene TRBJ1-2; 7 positions agree with TRBD1. Germline lookup yields CDR1 MNHEY and CDR2 SVGAGI. The CDR3 length is 14 residues. The V segment lost 6 bases and the J segment 4 bases; nucleotides outside the gene matches: 8. As DNA, the CDR3 is TGTGCCAGCAGGGTTCGACAGGGCCCCTATGGCTACACCTTC. This translates into CASRVRQGPYGYTF.

V gene TRBV19 combines with J gene TRBJ1-2; 7 bases match TRBD1. V lost 1 base and J lost 6; bases outside the gene matches: 17. Germline lookup yields CDR1 LNHDA and CDR2 SQIVND (reference sequence). This CDR3 contains 18 residues. CDR3 sequence: CASSIAPGQPTSFNGYTF. Here the CDR3 DNA reads TGTGCCAGTAGTATAGCTCCGGGACAGCCGACCAGCTTTAATGGCTACACCTTC.

The chain carries TRBV5-1 and TRBJ1-2; a weak D match, TRBD1 (5 bases). Germline V gene lookup returns CDR1 SGHRS and CDR2 YFSETQ. The CDR3 runs 13 residues. V lost 2 bases and J 2 bases, leaving 7 bases between the germline ends. As DNA, the CDR3 is TGCGCCAGCAGCTTCGCAGGGAACTATGGCTACACCTTC. Protein sequence: CASSFAGNYGYTF.

This rearrangement joins TRBV7-2 to TRBJ1-2; 10 bases line up with TRBD1. V gave up 5 bases and J gave up 1 base; unmatched junction bases: 4. This CDR3 region has 15 residues. CDR1 is SGHTA, CDR2 FQGNSA, per germline. The CDR3, as DNA: TGTGCCAGCAGCCCCGGGACAGGGGTTAACTATGGCTACACCTTC. It is translated as CASSPGTGVNYGYTF.

The chain links TRBV6-5 to TRBJ1-2; D is ambiguous. V shed 1 base and J shed 2 bases, with 5 bases lying between them. Germline assignment: CDR1 MNHEY and CDR2 SVGAGI. The CDR3 loop spans 13 amino acids. The CDR3 reads CASSYWQNYGYTF. As DNA, the CDR3 is TGTGCCAGCAGTTACTGGCAGAACTATGGCTACACCTTC.

The V and J genes are TRBV5-1 and TRBJ1-5; 11 bases map to TRBD1. J was trimmed by 7 bases and V by 4 bases; bases with no gene match: 7. CDR1 is SGHRS and CDR2 is YFSETQ in the germline V gene. The CDR3 extends over 15 amino acids. CDR3 protein: CASSQGTGGEQPQHF. The CDR3 nucleotides read TGCGCCAGCAGCCAAGGGACAGGGGGTGAACAGCCCCAGCATTTT.

This sequence joins TRBV6-6 and TRBJ1-1; D unclear. This CDR3 spans 16 amino acids. V lost 2 bases, J lost 0 bases, and 13 bases lay in between. Per the germline V gene, CDR1 is MNHNY and CDR2 is SVGAGI (reference sequence). The CDR3 here is CASSYGGFGMNTEAFF. For the CDR3, the DNA is TGTGCCAGCAGTTACGGCGGGTTTGGGATGAACACTGAAGCTTTCTTT.

The CDR3 DNA reads as TGTGCCAGCAGCAAAAAAGGGGGTCCCTACCAAGAGACCCAGTACTTC. This gives the protein CASSKKGGPYQETQYF. This chain connects TRBV13 to TRBJ2-5; D might be TRBD1 (6 bases). Germline V gene data show CDR1 as PRHDT and CDR2 as FYEKMQ (reference sequence). V was clipped by 5 bases and J by 0 bases, with 16 bases between them. The length of the CDR3 is 16 residues.

The V call is TRBV28, the J call TRBJ2-7; D may be TRBD2 (5 bases). Germline values: CDR1 MDHEN, CDR2 SYDVKM. Trimming pared 5 bases from V and 4 bases from J, leaving 30 bases between. CDR3 length: 19 residues. CDR3 amino acids: CASSLSPPLLDTCGYEQYF. For the CDR3, the DNA is TGTGCCAGCAGTCTTTCACCCCCCCTCCTTGATACGTGCGGGTACGAGCAGTACTTC.

V gene TRBV28 combines with J gene TRBJ2-7; D perhaps matches TRBD1 (5 bases). The germline V and J ends were trimmed by 5 bases and 5 bases, with 19 bases remaining between them. The CDR3 extends over 15 amino acids. The germline V gene encodes CDR1 MDHEN and CDR2 SYDVKM. CDR3 sequence reads: CASSPWGRDAHEQYF. The CDR3 DNA is TGTGCCAGCAGTCCATGGGGCCGTGACGCCCACGAGCAGTACTTC.

This chain uses TRBV9 with TRBJ1-4, with 11 bases identical to TRBD1. J was trimmed by 6 bases and V by 4 bases; bases with no gene match: 5. The CDR3 is 15 amino acids. Germline lookup yields CDR1 SGDLS and CDR2 YYNGEE. CDR3: CASSPRTGGYEKLFF. The CDR3 nucleotides are TGTGCCAGCAGCCCAAGGACAGGGGGCTATGAAAAACTGTTTTTT.

The chain is built from TRBV5-1 and TRBJ2-3, with 7 bases that match TRBD1. Germline loops: CDR1 SGHRS, CDR2 YFSETQ. The CDR3 has 13 residues. With 3 bases clipped from V and 13 bases from J, the junction kept 11 bases outside the gene matches. The CDR3 bases are TGCGCCAGCAGCTCGGACCGACAGGGCTCAAAGTATTTT. As protein: CASSSDRQGSKYF.

This clone appeared a few times. The chain employs TRBV15 and TRBJ1-1; 7 nucleotides align to TRBD1. J lost 3 bases, V lost 1 base, and 5 bases had no gene match. CDR1 and CDR2 (germline): LNHNV, YYDKDF (reference sequence). The length of the CDR3 is 15 residues. This CDR3 is CATSRGTGAHTEAFF. CDR3 sequence (DNA): TGTGCCACCAGCAGAGGTACAGGGGCGCACACTGAAGCTTTCTTT.

The gene calls are TRBV7-6 and TRBJ2-5; a weak D match, TRBD2 (6 bases). Germline CDR1 reads SGHVS; CDR2 reads FNYEAQ. V was shortened by 0 bases and J by 1 base, with 12 bases between the two germline ends. The CDR3 spans 16 residues. CDR3 bases: TGTGCCAGCAGCTTAGCGCGGGTGGGGGGCCAAGAGACCCAGTACTTC. Amino acids: CASSLARVGGQETQYF. The whole variable domain, filled in from reference TRBV7-6 and TRBJ2-5, reads GAGVSQSPRYKVTKRGQDVALRCDPISGHVSLYWYRQALGQGPEFLTYFNYEAQQDKSGLPNDRFSAERPEGSISTLTIQRTEQRDSAMYRCASSLARVGGQETQYFGPGTRLLVL.

J is TRBJ2-7 and V is TRBV28, with 8 bases identical to TRBD1. The CDR3 has 13 residues. The trim removed 6 bases at V and 12 bases at J, leaving 13 bases unmatched. CDR1 and CDR2 from the germline V gene are MDHEN and SYDVKM. The DNA for the CDR3 is TGTGCCAGCAGCAGCAGGACAGGGCCCGTATGGTACTTC. This codes for CASSSRTGPVWYF.

V and J are TRBV3-1 (or the pseudogene TRBV3-2) and TRBJ2-7; 7 bases map to TRBD2. The J segment lost 6 bases and the V segment lost 1 base, leaving 6 bases of the junction unmatched. Per the germline V gene, CDR1 is LGHDT and CDR2 is YNNKEL (reference sequence). This CDR3 is built from 14 residues. The CDR3 spells CASSQVAGAGEQYF. The DNA of the CDR3 is TGTGCCAGCAGCCAAGTCGCGGGAGCGGGCGAGCAGTACTTC.

The chain carries TRBV7-2 and TRBJ1-2, with a weak D call TRBD1 (5 bases). There are 16 residues in the CDR3. Trimming shortened V by 0 bases and J by 3 bases, and 14 bases separated the two germline ends. The germline V gene has CDR1 SGHTA and CDR2 FQGNSA. The CDR3 DNA is TGTGCCAGCAGCTTAGCGGTTAGCAGGGTTGACTATGGCTACACCTTC. Amino acids: CASSLAVSRVDYGYTF.